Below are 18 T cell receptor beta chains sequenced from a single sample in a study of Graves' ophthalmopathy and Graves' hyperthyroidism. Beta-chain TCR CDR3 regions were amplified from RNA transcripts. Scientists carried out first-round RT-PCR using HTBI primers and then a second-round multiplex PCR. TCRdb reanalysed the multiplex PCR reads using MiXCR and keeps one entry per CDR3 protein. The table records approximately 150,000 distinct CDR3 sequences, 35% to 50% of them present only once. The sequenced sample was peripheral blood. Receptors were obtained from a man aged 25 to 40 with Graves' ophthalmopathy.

The CDR3 here is CASSEPGQGSYEQYF. CDR3 DNA sequence: TGTGCCAGCAGTGAGCCGGGACAGGGCTCCTACGAGCAGTACTTC. V is TRBV6-1 and J is TRBJ2-7; the match to TRBD1 covers 9 bases. Germline CDR1 and CDR2: MNHNS and SASEGT. The CDR3 runs 15 residues. With V trimmed by 3 bases and J by 0 bases, 3 bases remained unmatched.

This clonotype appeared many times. CDR3 in DNA: TGCAGTGCTAGGGGCGGACTAGCGGGAGGGCGCCAAGAGACCCAGTACTTC. Translating it yields CSARGGLAGGRQETQYF. This chain joins TRBV20-1 and TRBJ2-5, with 15 nucleotides matching TRBD2. The CDR3 extends over 17 amino acids. After removal of 3 bases from V and 1 base from J, the junction contained 6 bases not matched to a gene. Germline V lookup: CDR1 DFQATT, CDR2 SNEGSKA (reference sequence).

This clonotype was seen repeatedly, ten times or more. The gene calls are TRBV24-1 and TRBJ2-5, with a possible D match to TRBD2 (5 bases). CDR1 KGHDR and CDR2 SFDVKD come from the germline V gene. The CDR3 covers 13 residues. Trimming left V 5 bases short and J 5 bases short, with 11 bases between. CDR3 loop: CATSGAGLETQYF. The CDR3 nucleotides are TGTGCCACCAGTGGTGCGGGTTTGGAGACCCAGTACTTC.

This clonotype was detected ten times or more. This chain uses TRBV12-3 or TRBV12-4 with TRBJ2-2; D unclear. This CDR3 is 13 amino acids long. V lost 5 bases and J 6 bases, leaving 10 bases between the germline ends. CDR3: CASSPWIAGELFF. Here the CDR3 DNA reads TGTGCCAGCAGTCCTTGGATCGCCGGGGAGCTGTTTTTT.

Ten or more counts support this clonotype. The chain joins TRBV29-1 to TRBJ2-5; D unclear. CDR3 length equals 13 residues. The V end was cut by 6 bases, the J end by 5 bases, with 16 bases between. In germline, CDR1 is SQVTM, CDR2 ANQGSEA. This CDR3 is CSVKRRNWETQYF. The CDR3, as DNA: TGCAGCGTCAAAAGACGGAACTGGGAGACCCAGTACTTC.

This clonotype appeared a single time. The CDR3 DNA is TGTGCCAGCAGGGAATGGACTAGCGGGAGCTACGAGCAGTACTTC. Protein: CASREWTSGSYEQYF. The chain uses TRBV28 and TRBJ2-7; 13 nucleotides align to TRBD2. The V gene end was trimmed by 6 bases and the J gene end by 3 bases; junction bases not matched to a gene: 5. The germline V gene has CDR1 MDHEN and CDR2 SYDVKM. The CDR3 covers 15 residues.

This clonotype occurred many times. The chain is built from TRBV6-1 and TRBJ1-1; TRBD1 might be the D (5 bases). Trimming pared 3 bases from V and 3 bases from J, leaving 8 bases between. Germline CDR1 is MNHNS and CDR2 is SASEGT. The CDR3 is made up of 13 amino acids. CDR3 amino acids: CASSETEHTEAFF. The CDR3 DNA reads TGTGCCAGCAGTGAGACAGAACACACTGAAGCTTTCTTT.

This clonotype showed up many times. CDR3: CASSEAFGGQETQYF. Here the CDR3 DNA reads TGTGCCAGCAGTGAAGCCTTTGGGGGGCAAGAGACCCAGTACTTC. J is TRBJ2-5 and V is TRBV6-1, with D tentatively TRBD2 (6 bases). V was pared by 0 bases and J by 2 bases, with 10 bases between. Germline lookup yields CDR1 MNHNS and CDR2 SASEGT. The CDR3 has 15 amino acids.

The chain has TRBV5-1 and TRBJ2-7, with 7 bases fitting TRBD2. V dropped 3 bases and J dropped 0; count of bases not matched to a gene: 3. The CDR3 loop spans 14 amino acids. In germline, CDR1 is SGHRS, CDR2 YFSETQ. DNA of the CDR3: TGCGCCAGCAGCTCTGAGCGGGGCTCCTACGAGCAGTACTTC. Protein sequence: CASSSERGSYEQYF.

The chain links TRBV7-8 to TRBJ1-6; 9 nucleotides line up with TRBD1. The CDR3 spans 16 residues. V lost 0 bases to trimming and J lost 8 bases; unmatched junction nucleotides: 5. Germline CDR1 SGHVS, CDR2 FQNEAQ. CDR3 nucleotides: TGTGCCAGCAGCTTAGCGTTTAGGACAGGGGATTCACCCCTCCACTTT. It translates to CASSLAFRTGDSPLHF.

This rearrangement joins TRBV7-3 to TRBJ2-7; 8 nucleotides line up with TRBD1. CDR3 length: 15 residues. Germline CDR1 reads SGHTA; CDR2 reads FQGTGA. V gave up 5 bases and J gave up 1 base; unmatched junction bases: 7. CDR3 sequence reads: CASSVQGGLSYEQYF. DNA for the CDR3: TGTGCCAGCAGCGTACAGGGGGGCCTGTCCTACGAGCAGTACTTC.

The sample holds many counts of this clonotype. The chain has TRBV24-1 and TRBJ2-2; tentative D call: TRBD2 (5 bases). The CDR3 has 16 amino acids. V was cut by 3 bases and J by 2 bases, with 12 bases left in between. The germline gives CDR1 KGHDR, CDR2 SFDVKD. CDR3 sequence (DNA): TGTGCCACCAGTGATCGGGGTTCCCCTAACACCGGGGAGCTGTTTTTT. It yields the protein CATSDRGSPNTGELFF.

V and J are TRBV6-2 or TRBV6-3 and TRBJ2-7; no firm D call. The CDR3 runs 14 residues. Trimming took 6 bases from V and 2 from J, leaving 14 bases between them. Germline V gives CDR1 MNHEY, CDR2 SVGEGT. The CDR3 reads CASSLGLYPYEQYF. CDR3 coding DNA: TGTGCCAGCAGCCTGGGCTTATACCCCTACGAGCAGTACTTC.

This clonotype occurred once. CDR3 sequence (DNA): TGCAGTGCTAGACTGGGTCGGGGGACCCTAGCCAAAAACATTCAGTACTTC. Translating it yields CSARLGRGTLAKNIQYF. The rearrangement uses TRBV20-1 and TRBJ2-5; tentative D call: TRBD2 (6 bases). The J call is in doubt because the DNA end fits TRBJ2-4 better. Germline CDR1 and CDR2: DFQATT and SNEGSKA (reference sequence). The CDR3 is made up of 17 amino acids.

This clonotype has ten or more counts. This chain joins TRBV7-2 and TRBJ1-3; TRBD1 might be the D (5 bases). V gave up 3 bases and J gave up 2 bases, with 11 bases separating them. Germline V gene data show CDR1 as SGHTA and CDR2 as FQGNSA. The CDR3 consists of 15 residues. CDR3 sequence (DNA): TGTGCCAGCAGCTTTGGCAGGGTGCCTGGAAACACCATATATTTT. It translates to CASSFGRVPGNTIYF.

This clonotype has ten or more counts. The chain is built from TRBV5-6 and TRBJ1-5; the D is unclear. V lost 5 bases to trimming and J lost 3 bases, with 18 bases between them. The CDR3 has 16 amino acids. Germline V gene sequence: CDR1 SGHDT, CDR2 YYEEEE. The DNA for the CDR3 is TGTGCCAGCAGTTGGGGAGGAATTATTCACAATCAGCCCCAGCATTTT. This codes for CASSWGGIIHNQPQHF. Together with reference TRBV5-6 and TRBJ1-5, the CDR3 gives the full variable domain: DAGVTQSPTHLIKTRGQQVTLRCSPKSGHDTVSWYQQALGQGPQFIFQYYEEEERQRGNFPDRFSGHQFPNYSSELNVNALLLGDSALYLCASSWGGIIHNQPQHFGDGTRLSIL.

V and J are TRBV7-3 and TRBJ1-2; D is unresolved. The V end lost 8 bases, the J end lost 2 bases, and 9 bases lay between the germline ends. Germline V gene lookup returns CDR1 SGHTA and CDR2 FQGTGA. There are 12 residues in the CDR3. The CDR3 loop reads CASHDINYGYTF. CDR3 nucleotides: TGTGCCAGCCACGACATAAACTATGGCTACACCTTC. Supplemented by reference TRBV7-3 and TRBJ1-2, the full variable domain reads GAGVSQTPSNKVTEKGKYVELRCDPISGHTALYWYRQSLGQGPEFLIYFQGTGAADDSGLPNDRFFAVRPEGSVSTLKIQRTERGDSAVYLCASHDINYGYTFGSGTRLTVV.

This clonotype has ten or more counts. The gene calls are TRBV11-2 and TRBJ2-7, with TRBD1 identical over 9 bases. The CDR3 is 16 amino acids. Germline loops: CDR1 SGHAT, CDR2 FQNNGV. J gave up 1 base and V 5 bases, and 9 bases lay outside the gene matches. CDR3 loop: CASSLNPTGGSYEQYF. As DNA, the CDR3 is TGTGCCAGCAGCCTAAATCCGACAGGGGGATCCTACGAGCAGTACTTC.